This TCR beta chain stems from a study of T-cell reconstitution after alpha-beta-depleted transplantation in children. This clonotype came up many times. The CDR3 is 14 residues long. V was cut by 2 bases and J by 5 bases, with 12 bases left in between. The germline CDR1 and CDR2 sequences are SGHTA and FQGNSA. Preparation of the TCRbeta library was carried out with unique molecular identifiers. TCRdb reprocessed the PCR reads via MiXCR and lists one record per CDR3 protein. This sample carries 400,000 to 500,000 distinct CDR3 sequences, 9.5% to 13% of them seen once, and the ten largest clones take approximately 5%.

The TCR sequence derives from a human donor who donated a stem cell graft to a child with acute myeloid leukemia. Specimen: PBMCs from the stem cell graft donor, collected from the stem cell graft. The gene calls are TRBV7-2 and TRBJ1-2; D is undetermined. In nucleotides, the CDR3 is TGTGCCAGCAGCTTATCTGGCAGTCCTTATGGCTACACCTTC. Its protein is CASSLSGSPYGYTF.